The 20 T cell receptor beta chains below come from one sample, sequenced in a study of shared clonotypes between healthy human individuals. Using immunoSEQ multiplex PCR, the repertoire was profiled, and TCRdb retains in-frame clones only, with some absent. The table shows about 2.4 million clones, with under 95% occurring only once. The sample comprised naive CD4+ T cells from PBMCs. The subset was: CD45RA+ positively selected. Source of these receptors: a man between 18 and 35 years old in good health. Some clones in this sample may be carry-over from other donors' samples.

A single count supports this clone. V is TRBV28 and J is TRBJ2-1; D could derive from TRBD1 or TRBD2 (6 bases each). Germline loops: CDR1 MDHEN, CDR2 SYDVKM. CDR3 length: 16 amino acids. The V gene lost 5 bases and the J gene lost 3 bases, with 17 bases spanning the gap. CDR3 residues: CASSTSNGGFYNEQFF. CDR3 sequence (DNA): TGTGCCAGCAGTACTTCCAACGGGGGCTTCTACAATGAGCAGTTCTTC.

The CDR3 nucleotides are TGTGCCAGCAGCCCGCCGGGATACAGCTCCTACAATGAGCAGTTCTTC. Translating gives CASSPPGYSSYNEQFF. The chain recombines TRBV7-2 with TRBJ2-1, with a possible D match to TRBD2 (5 bases). The CDR3 has 16 amino acids. Germline CDR1 is SGHTA and CDR2 is FQGNSA. The V end was cut by 5 bases, the J end by 0 bases, with 14 bases between.

The rearrangement links TRBV7-2 to TRBJ1-5, with D hard to call. V lost 1 base, J lost 2 bases, and 9 bases lay in between. The CDR3 has 15 amino acids. Germline V gene sequence: CDR1 SGHTA, CDR2 FQGNSA. The CDR3 region is CASSLGDVRNQPQHF. The DNA for the CDR3 is TGTGCCAGCAGCTTAGGGGATGTCCGCAATCAGCCCCAGCATTTT.

CDR3 protein: CASPPDTQYF. The CDR3 region has the DNA TGTGCCAGCCCGCCAGATACGCAGTATTTT. The V call is TRBV27, the J call TRBJ2-3; D unresolved. The CDR3 consists of 10 residues. V was clipped by 8 bases and J by 4 bases, with 4 bases between them. Germline values: CDR1 MNHEY, CDR2 SMNVEV (reference sequence).

The V and J genes are TRBV5-8 and TRBJ1-3; TRBD1 matches 9 bases. CDR1 is SGHTS and CDR2 is YDEGEE in the germline V gene. This CDR3 contains 17 residues. V dropped 3 bases and J dropped 1; count of bases not matched to a gene: 8. The CDR3 region has the DNA TGTGCCAGCAGCTGGGGGACAGGGTTGAAGTCTGGAAACACCATATATTTT. Translating gives CASSWGTGLKSGNTIYF.

DNA of the CDR3: TGTGCCTGGAAAGACGACACTGAAGCTTTCTTT. Encoded protein: CAWKDDTEAFF. The chain carries TRBV30 and TRBJ1-1; no firm D call. The CDR3 loop spans 11 amino acids. Germline values: CDR1 GTSNPN, CDR2 SVGIG (reference sequence). Trimming pared 4 bases from V and 3 bases from J, leaving 6 bases between.

The chain uses TRBV6-5 and TRBJ2-5, with D uncertain. CDR1 is MNHEY and CDR2 is SVGAGI in the germline V gene. The CDR3 runs 13 residues. V gave up 6 bases and J gave up 4 bases, with 12 bases separating them. CDR3 nucleotides: TGTGCCAGCAGCCCTCAGACCCCAGAGACCCAGTACTTC. Translation: CASSPQTPETQYF.

The chain has TRBV18 and TRBJ2-5; the D call may be TRBD1 or TRBD2 (5 bases each). Looked up from germline, CDR1 is KGHSH and CDR2 is LQKENI. Trimming took off 3 bases at V and 2 bases at J, with 10 bases between the two ends. CDR3 size: 14 residues. The CDR3 spells CASSPGVPQETQYF. CDR3 in DNA: TGTGCCAGCTCACCGGGGGTACCGCAAGAGACCCAGTACTTC.

This clone was detected a few times. The rearrangement joins TRBV30 to TRBJ1-1; D is perhaps TRBD1 (5 bases). CDR3 size: 15 residues. Germline assignment: CDR1 GTSNPN and CDR2 SVGIG (reference sequence). Trimming stripped 2 bases from V and 0 bases from J, with 13 bases between. The CDR3 loop is CAWSPSLGVNTEAFF. The CDR3 DNA follows: TGTGCCTGGAGTCCGTCCTTGGGGGTGAACACTGAAGCTTTCTTT. The full variable domain, in which reference TRBV30 and TRBJ1-1 provide the parts outside the CDR3, is SQTIHQWPATLVQPVGSPLSLECTVEGTSNPNLYWYRQAAGRGLQLLFYSVGIGQISSEVPQNLSASRPQDRQFILSSKKLLLSDSGFYLCAWSPSLGVNTEAFFGQGTRLTVV.

The chain combines TRBV15 with TRBJ2-5, with TRBD1 identical over 8 bases. The CDR3 spans 15 residues. V lost 2 bases to trimming and J lost 5 bases; unmatched junction nucleotides: 7. Germline V lookup: CDR1 LNHNV, CDR2 YYDKDF (reference sequence). The CDR3 region is CATSRIDRGRETQYF. Written as DNA, the CDR3 is TGTGCCACCAGCAGAATCGACAGGGGCCGGGAGACCCAGTACTTC.

This clone was recorded once. The chain is built from TRBV7-9 and TRBJ2-7; D possibly corresponds to TRBD1 (5 bases). Per germline, CDR1 SEHNR and CDR2 FQNEAQ (reference sequence). This CDR3 spans 15 amino acids. V was clipped by 6 bases and J by 0 bases, with 15 bases between them. DNA of the CDR3: TGTGCCAGCAGGCCGACTTACAGGAACTCCTACGAGCAGTACTTC. It codes for CASRPTYRNSYEQYF.

The rearrangement links TRBV4-3 to TRBJ2-2; the D gene is possibly TRBD1 (7 bases). The CDR3 loop spans 16 amino acids. V lost 0 bases to trimming and J lost 4 bases, with 12 bases between them. The germline V gene encodes CDR1 LGHNA and CDR2 YSLEER. CDR3 nucleotides: TGCGCCAGCAGCCAAGATTACAGGGGAGGCACCGGGGAGCTGTTTTTT. It yields the protein CASSQDYRGGTGELFF.

The rearrangement uses TRBV28 and TRBJ2-3; possible D gene TRBD2, 6 bases. Looked up from germline, CDR1 is MDHEN and CDR2 is SYDVKM. V lost 10 bases and J lost 0, with 20 bases in between. This CDR3 has 16 amino acids. CDR3 loop: CATFTGLIQSTDTQYF. The DNA for the CDR3 is TGTGCCACATTTACAGGACTAATACAGAGCACAGATACGCAGTATTTT.

The chain carries TRBV6-5 and TRBJ2-7; 7 positions agree with TRBD1. CDR3 size: 14 residues. The V gene's germline CDR1 is MNHEY and CDR2 SVGAGI. The J segment lost 2 bases and the V segment lost 4 bases, leaving 5 bases of the junction unmatched. The DNA for the CDR3 is TGTGCCAGCAGTTCCGAGACAGGGCCCTACGAGCAGTACTTC. Translation: CASSSETGPYEQYF.

This sequence joins TRBV9 and TRBJ1-4; TRBD1 agrees at 8 bases. V lost 3 bases to trimming and J lost 6 bases; unmatched junction nucleotides: 7. CDR3 size: 15 residues. The germline V gene encodes CDR1 SGDLS and CDR2 YYNGEE. The CDR3 nucleotides read TGTGCCAGCAGCGGCCGGGACAGGATTCATGAAAAACTGTTTTTT. It yields the protein CASSGRDRIHEKLFF.

The genes are TRBV7-2 and TRBJ1-2; D gene uncertain. The germline V and J ends were trimmed by 1 base and 8 bases, with 11 bases remaining between them. The CDR3 extends over 13 amino acids. In germline, CDR1 is SGHTA, CDR2 FQGNSA. Here the CDR3 reads CASSLVGAKGYTF. DNA for the CDR3: TGTGCCAGCAGCTTAGTGGGCGCGAAAGGCTACACCTTC.

The CDR3 reads CASSQFLYGIPYEQYF. The CDR3 DNA reads as TGCGCCAGCAGTCAGTTTTTGTATGGCATTCCCTACGAGCAGTACTTC. The chain carries TRBV23-1 and TRBJ2-7, with no clear D. TRBV23-1 is designated an ORF whose function remains uncertain. V was pared by 3 bases and J by 2 bases, with 17 bases between. The CDR3 totals 16 residues.

On this clone: The same CDR3 is also encoded by other DNA sequences in this sample. The genes are TRBV9 and TRBJ2-2; 8 bases agree with TRBD1. Trimming at V came to 0 bases and at J to 5 bases, leaving 3 bases not matched to a gene. Germline V lookup: CDR1 SGDLS, CDR2 YYNGEE. The CDR3 totals 15 residues. In nucleotides, the CDR3 is TGTGCCAGCAGCGTAGCGACAGGGGTAACCGGGGAGCTGTTTTTT. Protein sequence: CASSVATGVTGELFF.

The chain recombines TRBV7-6 with TRBJ2-7; 8 bases are shared with TRBD1. V shed 1 base and J 5 bases; nucleotides not matched to a gene: 13. CDR3 length: 17 amino acids. Germline CDR1 and CDR2: SGHVS and FNYEAQ. CDR3 region: CASSLGGNWDRSHEQYF. Written as DNA, the CDR3 is TGTGCCAGCAGCTTAGGAGGGAATTGGGACAGGTCCCACGAGCAGTACTTC.

V is TRBV28 and J is TRBJ2-7; D is ambiguous. The CDR3 is 12 residues long. Germline CDR1 is MDHEN and CDR2 is SYDVKM. Between the trimmed V and J ends, which lost 5 bases and 2 bases, there was a span of 7 bases. CDR3 bases: TGTGCCAGCAGTACTCACACCTACGAGCAGTACTTC. Its protein product is CASSTHTYEQYF.